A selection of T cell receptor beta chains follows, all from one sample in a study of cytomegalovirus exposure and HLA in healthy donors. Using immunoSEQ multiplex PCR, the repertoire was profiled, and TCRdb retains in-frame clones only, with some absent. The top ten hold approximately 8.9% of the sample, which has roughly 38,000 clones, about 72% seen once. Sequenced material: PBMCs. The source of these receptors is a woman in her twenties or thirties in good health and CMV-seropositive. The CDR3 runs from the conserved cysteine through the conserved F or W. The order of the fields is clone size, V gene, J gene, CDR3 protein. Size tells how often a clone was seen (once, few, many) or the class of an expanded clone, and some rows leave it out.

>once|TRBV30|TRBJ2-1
CACSSLSYNEQFF
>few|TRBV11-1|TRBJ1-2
CASSSDRGLYGYTF
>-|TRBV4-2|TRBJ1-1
CASSQGDRGGVAFF
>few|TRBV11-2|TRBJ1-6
CASSSWTSSASPLHF
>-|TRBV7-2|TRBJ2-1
CASREPGQGYNEQFF
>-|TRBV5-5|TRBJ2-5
CASSLTPGETQYF
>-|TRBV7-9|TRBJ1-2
CSSSPSGSARLYGYTF
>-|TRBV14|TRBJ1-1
CASRSGTEAFF
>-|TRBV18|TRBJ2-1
CASSQQLAGGHNEQFF
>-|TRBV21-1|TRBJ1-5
CASSKARTGTPGNQPQHF
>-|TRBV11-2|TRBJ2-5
CASSQGQVQETQYF
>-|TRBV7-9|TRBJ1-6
CASSLAPSTGANHNSPLHF
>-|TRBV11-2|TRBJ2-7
CASSPVRSYEQYF
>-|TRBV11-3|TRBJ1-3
CASTSGFGGNTIYF
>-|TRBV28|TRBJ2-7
CASRTQDYEQYF
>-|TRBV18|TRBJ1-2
CASSPPDRLYGYPF
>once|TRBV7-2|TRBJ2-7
CASSETGGEDEQYF
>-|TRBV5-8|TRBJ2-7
CASSFAPGYYEQYF